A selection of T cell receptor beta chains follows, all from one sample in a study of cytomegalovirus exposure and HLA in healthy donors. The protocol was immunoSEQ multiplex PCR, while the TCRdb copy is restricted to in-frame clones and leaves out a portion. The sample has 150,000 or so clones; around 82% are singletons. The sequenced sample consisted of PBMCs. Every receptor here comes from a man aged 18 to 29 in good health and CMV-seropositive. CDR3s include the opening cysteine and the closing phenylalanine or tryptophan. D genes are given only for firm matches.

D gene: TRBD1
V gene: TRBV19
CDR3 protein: CASSSRQGSKTDTQYF

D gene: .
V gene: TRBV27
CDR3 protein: CASSPTVLSYGYTF

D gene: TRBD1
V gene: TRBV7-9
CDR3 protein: CASSGIMGQTYEQYF

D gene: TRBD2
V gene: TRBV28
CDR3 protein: CASSLGGGSSYEQYF

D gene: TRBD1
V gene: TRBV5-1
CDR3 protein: CASSAGTGDNQPQHF

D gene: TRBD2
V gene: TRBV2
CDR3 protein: CAIPSLAGGPLSSYEQYF

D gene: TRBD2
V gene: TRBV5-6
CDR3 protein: CASSRRTRRGGELFF

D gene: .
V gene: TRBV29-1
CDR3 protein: CSVERDTGELFF

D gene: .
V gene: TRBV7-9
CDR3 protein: CASSLAKGGPTEAFF

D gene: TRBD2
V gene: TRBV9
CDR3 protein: CASSVDVAGVEQFF

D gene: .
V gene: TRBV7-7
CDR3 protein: CASSSRRGSNTGELFF

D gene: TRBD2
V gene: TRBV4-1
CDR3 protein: CASSQDSGRAYEQYF

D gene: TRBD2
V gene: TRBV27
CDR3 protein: CASSPPGLAGGPLYNEQFF

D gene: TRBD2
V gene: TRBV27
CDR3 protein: CASSLRYRIAGSTNEQFF

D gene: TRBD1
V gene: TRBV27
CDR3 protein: CASSGGFGYTF

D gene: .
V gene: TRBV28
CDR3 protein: CASSWRYGYTF

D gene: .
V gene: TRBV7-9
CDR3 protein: CASSLPDQPQHF

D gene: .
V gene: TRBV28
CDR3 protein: CASSLLAASSYEQYF

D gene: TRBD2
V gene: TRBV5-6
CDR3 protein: CASSLEGLAAGELFF

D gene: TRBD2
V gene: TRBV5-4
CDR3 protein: CASSPTGLAGVGEQYF

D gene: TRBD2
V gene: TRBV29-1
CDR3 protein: CSVEGGERSDTQYF

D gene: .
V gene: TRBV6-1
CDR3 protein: CASSSEGDTGELFF

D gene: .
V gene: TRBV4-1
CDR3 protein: CASSQGQGVSGTQETQYF

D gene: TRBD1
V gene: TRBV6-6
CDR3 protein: CASSYSGTGAQETQYF

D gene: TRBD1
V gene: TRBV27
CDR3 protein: CASRLTGEETQYF

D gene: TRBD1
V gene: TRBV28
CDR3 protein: CASSHPGGGTGGWNQPQHF

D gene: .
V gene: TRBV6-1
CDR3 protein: CASSADGSEHF

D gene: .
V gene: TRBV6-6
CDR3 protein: CASSDSQGGDQPQHF

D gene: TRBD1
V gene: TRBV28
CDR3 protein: CASSLSHGTGGKNTEAFF

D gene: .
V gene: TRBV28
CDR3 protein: CASSFRYTF

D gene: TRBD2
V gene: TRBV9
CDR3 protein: CASSVGSGSGTDTQYF

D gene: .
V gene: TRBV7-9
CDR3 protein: CASSFGQTYEQYF

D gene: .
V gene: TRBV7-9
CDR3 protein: CASRLNTYEQYF

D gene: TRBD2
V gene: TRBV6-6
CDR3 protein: CASIGLAGEYEQYF

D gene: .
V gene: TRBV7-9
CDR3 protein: CASSLGSLGSYNEQFF

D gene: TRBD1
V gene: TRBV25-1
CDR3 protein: CASSEFPGQGVKYEQYF

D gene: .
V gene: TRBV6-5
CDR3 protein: CASTPGEPTQQYF

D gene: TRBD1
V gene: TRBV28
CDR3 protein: CASSFVFGQGDKLFF

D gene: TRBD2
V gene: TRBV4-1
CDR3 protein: CASSQPYSGLARSYNEQFF

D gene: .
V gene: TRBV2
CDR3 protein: CASSEGHDRTAGNTIYF

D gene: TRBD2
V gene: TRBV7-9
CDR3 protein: CASSSLAGGGTGELFF

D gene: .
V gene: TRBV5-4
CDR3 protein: CASSFKGPQDEQYF

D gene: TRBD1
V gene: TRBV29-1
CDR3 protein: CSVPGTGGSYNEQFF

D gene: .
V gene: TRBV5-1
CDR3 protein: CASSEDSGSRYGYTF

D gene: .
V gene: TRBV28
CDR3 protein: CASSPGQFYEQYF

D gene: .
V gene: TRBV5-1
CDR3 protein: CASRSTGETQYF

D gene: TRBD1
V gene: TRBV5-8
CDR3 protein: CASSTWDRGVDEQFF

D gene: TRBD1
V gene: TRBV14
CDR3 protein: CASSRGQGIWTEAFF

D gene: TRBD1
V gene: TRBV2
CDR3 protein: CASSGGRQGKLFF

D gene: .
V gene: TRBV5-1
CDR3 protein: CASSLGDTPSTDTQYF

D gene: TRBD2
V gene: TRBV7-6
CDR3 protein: CASSLGRTASGKYEQYF

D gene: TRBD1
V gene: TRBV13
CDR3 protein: CASSLARDRDNEQFF